This T cell receptor beta chain was sequenced for a study of siplizumab effects on memory and regulatory T cells. The ends were cut back, 7 bases at V and 5 bases at J, with 18 bases in the middle. Per germline, CDR1 MNHNY and CDR2 SVGAGI (reference sequence). This CDR3 spans 15 amino acids. Study-wide findings and caveats: Naive T cells seemed more diverse than memory cells and seemed major alloresponse contributors. In siplizumab conditions, mappable alloreactive CD4+ clones averaged about 69% Treg-derived, against 26.9% in controls. Siplizumab, the agent tested, significantly reduced alloreactive sequences traceable to unstimulated CD4+ memory cells.

Comments on this clone: What it binds is not known.

Around 10^5 TCR templates underwent assay in each sample. Sequencing was performed with immunoSEQ multiplex PCR; in TCRdb, only in-frame clones are kept and a portion is missing. The table has about 87,000 clones, around 94% seen once; the top ten hold around 0.31%. The chain has TRBV6-6 and TRBJ2-1, with TRBD2 as a possible D gene (5 bases). The receptor's source is a human donor in good health. The sequencing input was non-Treg CD4+ T cells sorted from blood. CDR3 in DNA: TGTGCCAGCACCCTTAGGCTAGCAGTAGACAATGAGCAGTTCTTC. This translates into CASTLRLAVDNEQFF.